What follows are 8 T cell receptor beta chains derived from one specimen sequenced in a study of T cell changes during pregnancy in multiple sclerosis. Measured with immunoSEQ multiplex PCR; TCRdb has only the in-frame clones, and not every one. This table holds tens of thousands of clones, about 87% found once. Sequencing used CD4+ T cells from peripheral blood mononuclear cells, obtained in the first trimester of pregnancy. The origin of the receptors is a female donor with multiple sclerosis, enrolled in a pregnancy study.

CDR3 DNA: TGCAGCGTTGAAGGCGGGGGTGAGACCCAGTACTTC. Translated, it gives CSVEGGGETQYF. The chain employs TRBV29-1 and TRBJ2-5, with 7 bases identical to TRBD2. CDR3 length: 12 residues. The V segment lost 1 base and the J segment 5 bases; nucleotides outside the gene matches: 1. CDR1 is SQVTM and CDR2 is ANQGSEA in the germline V gene.

The chain recombines TRBV5-6 with TRBJ2-6; D unclear. Between the trimmed V and J ends, which lost 0 bases and 0 bases, there was a span of 7 bases. This CDR3 has 16 residues. Per the germline V gene, CDR1 is SGHDT and CDR2 is YYEEEE. The CDR3 protein is CASSLGRLSGANVLTF. The CDR3 DNA sequence: TGTGCCAGCAGCTTGGGCAGACTCTCTGGGGCCAACGTCCTGACTTTC.

The V and J genes are TRBV4-1 and TRBJ2-5; D possibly corresponds to TRBD2 (5 bases). The CDR3 runs to 16 residues. Germline CDR1 is MGHRA and CDR2 is YSYEKL. Trimming pared 0 bases from V and 7 bases from J, leaving 18 bases between. The CDR3 DNA sequence: TGCGCCAGCAGCCAAGAGAGGGTGGCCAAGGGCGGGACCCAGTACTTC. This gives the protein CASSQERVAKGGTQYF.

In this sample, this clone turned up once. This chain links TRBV19 with TRBJ2-3; TRBD2 might be the D (5 bases). Trimming left V 2 bases short and J 2 bases short, with 17 bases between. The CDR3 loop spans 17 amino acids. Germline CDR1 reads LNHDA; CDR2 reads SQIVND (reference sequence). The CDR3 DNA follows: TGTGCCAGTAGTATAACCCCCTCCCAGCGGACCACAGATACGCAGTATTTT. This translates into CASSITPSQRTTDTQYF.

V is TRBV4-3 and J is TRBJ2-2; 12 bases map to TRBD2. CDR1 is LGHNA and CDR2 is YSLEER in the germline V gene. The CDR3 is made up of 16 amino acids. The J segment lost 7 bases and the V segment lost 2 bases, leaving 5 bases of the junction unmatched. This CDR3 reads CASSQTSGGFNGELFF. For the CDR3, the DNA is TGCGCCAGCAGCCAAACTAGCGGGGGGTTTAACGGGGAGCTGTTTTTT.

The chain combines TRBV19 with TRBJ2-2; D remains ambiguous. In germline, CDR1 is LNHDA, CDR2 SQIVND (reference sequence). Between the trimmed V and J ends, which lost 2 bases and 1 base, there was a span of 11 bases. This CDR3 has 16 residues. The CDR3 sequence: CASSILSSRNTGELFF. The CDR3 nucleotides read TGTGCCAGTAGTATATTGAGTAGCAGGAACACCGGGGAGCTGTTTTTT.

This clone was found a few times. The chain recombines TRBV27 with TRBJ1-5, with D unresolved. The CDR3 spans 14 residues. CDR1 MNHEY and CDR2 SMNVEV come from the germline V gene (reference sequence). With 6 bases removed from V and 6 bases from J, the gap between germline ends came to 15 bases. The CDR3 bases are TGTGCCAGCAGGAGAGAGGCGACGGGTCAGCCCCAGCATTTT. The encoded protein is CASRREATGQPQHF.

V gene TRBV5-4 combines with J gene TRBJ2-3; no definite D call. The CDR3 is made up of 14 amino acids. The germline V gene has CDR1 SGHNT and CDR2 YYREEE (reference sequence). V dropped 0 bases and J dropped 4 bases, with 9 bases sitting between them. The CDR3 nucleotides read TGTGCCAGCAGCTTGGAATGGAGTGCAGATACGCAGTATTTT. The encoded protein is CASSLEWSADTQYF.